This TCR beta chain was sequenced during a study of shared clonotypes between healthy human individuals. Produced via immunoSEQ multiplex PCR; TCRdb's table is partial and in-frame only. The sample holds around 1.1 million clones, around three quarters seen once. The V gene end was trimmed by 2 bases and the J gene end by 3 bases; junction bases not matched to a gene: 6. The CDR3 loop spans 19 amino acids. Germline V CDR1 and CDR2: WNHNN, SYGVQD (reference sequence). This chain uses TRBV10-1 with TRBJ2-2, with 16 bases lining up with TRBD2. Sequenced material: memory CD4+ T cells from PBMCs. Regarding subset: CD45RA-negative fraction. The TCR was taken from a man aged 18 to 30 in good health. Some clones in this sample may be carry-over from other donors' samples. CDR3 coding DNA: TGCGCCAGCAGTGAGGGGACTAGCGGGAGGGCCAGTGACACCGGGGAGCTGTTTTTT. Translation: CASSEGTSGRASDTGELFF.